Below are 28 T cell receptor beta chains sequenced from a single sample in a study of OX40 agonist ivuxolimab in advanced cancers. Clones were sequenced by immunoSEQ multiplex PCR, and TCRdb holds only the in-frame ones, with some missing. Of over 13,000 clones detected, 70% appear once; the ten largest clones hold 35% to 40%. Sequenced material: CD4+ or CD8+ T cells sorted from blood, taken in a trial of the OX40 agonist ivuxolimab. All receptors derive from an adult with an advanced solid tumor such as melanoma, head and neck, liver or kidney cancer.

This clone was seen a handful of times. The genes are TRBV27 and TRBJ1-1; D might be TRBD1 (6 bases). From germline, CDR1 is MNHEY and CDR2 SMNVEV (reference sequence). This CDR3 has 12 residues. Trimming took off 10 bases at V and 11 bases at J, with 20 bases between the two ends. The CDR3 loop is CATQGPTLEAFF. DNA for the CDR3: TGTGCCACCCAGGGGCCAACCCTGGAGGCTTTCTTT.

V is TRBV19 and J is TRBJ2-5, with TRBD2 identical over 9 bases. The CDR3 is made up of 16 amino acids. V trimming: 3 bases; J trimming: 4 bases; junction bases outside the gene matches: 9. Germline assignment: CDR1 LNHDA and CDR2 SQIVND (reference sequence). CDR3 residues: CASSITQAGGGETQYF. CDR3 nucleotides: TGTGCCAGTAGTATCACCCAGGCGGGAGGGGGAGAGACCCAGTACTTC. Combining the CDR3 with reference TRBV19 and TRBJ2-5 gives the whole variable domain DGGITQSPKYLFRKEGQNVTLSCEQNLNHDAMYWYRQDPGQGLRLIYYSQIVNDFQKGDIAEGYSVSREKKESFPLTVTSAQKNPTAFYLCASSITQAGGGETQYFGPGTRLLVL.

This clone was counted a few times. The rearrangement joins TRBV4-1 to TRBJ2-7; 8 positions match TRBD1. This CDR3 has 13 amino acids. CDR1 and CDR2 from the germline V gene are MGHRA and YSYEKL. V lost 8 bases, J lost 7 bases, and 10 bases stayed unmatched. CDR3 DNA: TGCGCCAGCTCTCCTCGGACAGGGAGGGAGCAGTACTTC. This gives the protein CASSPRTGREQYF.

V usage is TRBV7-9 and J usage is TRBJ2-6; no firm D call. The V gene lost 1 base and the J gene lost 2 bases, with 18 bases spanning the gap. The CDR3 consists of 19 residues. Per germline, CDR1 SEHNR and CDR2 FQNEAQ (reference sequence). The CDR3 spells CASSLGPVGSLAGANVLTF. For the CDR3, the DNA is TGTGCCAGCAGCTTAGGCCCAGTGGGGTCTCTAGCTGGGGCCAACGTCCTGACTTTC.

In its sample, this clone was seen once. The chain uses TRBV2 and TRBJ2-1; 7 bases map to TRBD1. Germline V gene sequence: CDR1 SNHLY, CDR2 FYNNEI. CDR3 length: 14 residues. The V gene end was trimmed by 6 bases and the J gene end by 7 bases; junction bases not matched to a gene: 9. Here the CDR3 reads CASSLTTGRNEQFF. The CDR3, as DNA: TGTGCCAGCAGCCTCACGACAGGGCGGAATGAGCAGTTCTTC.

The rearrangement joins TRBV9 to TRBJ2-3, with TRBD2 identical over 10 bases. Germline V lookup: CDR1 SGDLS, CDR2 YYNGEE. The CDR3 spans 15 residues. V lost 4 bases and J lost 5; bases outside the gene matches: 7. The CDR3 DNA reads TGTGCCAGCAGCCCACACAGCGGGGGGGGAGATACGCAGTATTTT. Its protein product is CASSPHSGGGDTQYF. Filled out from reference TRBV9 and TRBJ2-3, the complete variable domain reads DSGVTQTPKHLITATGQRVTLRCSPRSGDLSVYWYQQSLDQGLQFLIQYYNGEERAKGNILERFSAQQFPDLHSELNLSSLELGDSALYFCASSPHSGGGDTQYFGPGTRLTVL.

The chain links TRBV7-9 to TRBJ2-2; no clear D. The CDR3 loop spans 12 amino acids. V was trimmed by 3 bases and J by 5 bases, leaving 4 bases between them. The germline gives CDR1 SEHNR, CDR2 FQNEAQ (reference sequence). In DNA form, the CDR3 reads TGTGCCAGCAGCTTCCTGACCGGGGAGCTGTTTTTT. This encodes CASSFLTGELFF.

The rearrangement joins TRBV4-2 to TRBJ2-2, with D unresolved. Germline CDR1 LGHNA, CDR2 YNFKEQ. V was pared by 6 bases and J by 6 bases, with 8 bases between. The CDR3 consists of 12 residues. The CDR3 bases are TGTGCCAGCAGTTGGACGCCCGGGGAGCTGTTTTTT. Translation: CASSWTPGELFF.

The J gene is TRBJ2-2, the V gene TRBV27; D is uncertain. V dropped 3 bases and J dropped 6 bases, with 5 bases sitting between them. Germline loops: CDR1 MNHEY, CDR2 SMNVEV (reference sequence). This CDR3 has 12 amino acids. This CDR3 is CASSFGAGELFF. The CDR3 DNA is TGTGCCAGCAGTTTTGGGGCCGGGGAGCTGTTTTTT.

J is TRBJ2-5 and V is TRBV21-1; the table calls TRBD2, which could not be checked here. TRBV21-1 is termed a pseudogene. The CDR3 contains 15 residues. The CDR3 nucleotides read TGTGCCAGCAGGGCACTAGCGGGAGTGACAGAGACCCAGTACTTC. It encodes CASRALAGVTETQYF.

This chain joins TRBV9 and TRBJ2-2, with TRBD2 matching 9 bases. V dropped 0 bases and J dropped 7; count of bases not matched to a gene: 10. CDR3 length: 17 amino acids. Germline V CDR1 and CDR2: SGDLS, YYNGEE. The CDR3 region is CASSVEGGTSINGELFF. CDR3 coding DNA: TGTGCCAGCAGCGTAGAGGGTGGGACTAGCATTAACGGGGAGCTGTTTTTT.

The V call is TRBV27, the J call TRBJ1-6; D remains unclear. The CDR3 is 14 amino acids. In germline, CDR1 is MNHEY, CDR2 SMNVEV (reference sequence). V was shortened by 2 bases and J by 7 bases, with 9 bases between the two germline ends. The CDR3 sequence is CASSLGLGNSPLHF. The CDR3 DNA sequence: TGTGCCAGCAGTTTAGGACTGGGGAATTCACCCCTCCACTTT.

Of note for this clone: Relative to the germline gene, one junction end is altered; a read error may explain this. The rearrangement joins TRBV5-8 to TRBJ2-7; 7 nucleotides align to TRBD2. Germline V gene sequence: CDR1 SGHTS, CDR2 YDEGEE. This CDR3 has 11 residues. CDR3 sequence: CASSITPLAAF. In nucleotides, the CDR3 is TGTGCCAGCAGCATTACCCCCCTAGCGGCCTTC.

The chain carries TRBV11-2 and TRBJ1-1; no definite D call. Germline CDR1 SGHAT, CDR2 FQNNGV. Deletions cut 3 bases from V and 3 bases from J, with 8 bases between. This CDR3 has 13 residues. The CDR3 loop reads CASSFPYDTEAFF. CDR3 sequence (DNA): TGTGCCAGCAGCTTCCCCTATGACACTGAAGCTTTCTTT.

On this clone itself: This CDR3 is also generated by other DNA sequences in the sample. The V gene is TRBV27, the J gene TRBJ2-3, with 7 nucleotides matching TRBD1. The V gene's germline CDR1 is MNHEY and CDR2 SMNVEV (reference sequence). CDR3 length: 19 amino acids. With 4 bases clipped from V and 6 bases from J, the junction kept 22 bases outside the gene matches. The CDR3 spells CASSSSSGIRDRDTDTQYF. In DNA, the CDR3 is TGTGCCAGCAGTTCCAGTAGTGGAATCCGGGACAGAGACACGGATACGCAGTATTTT.

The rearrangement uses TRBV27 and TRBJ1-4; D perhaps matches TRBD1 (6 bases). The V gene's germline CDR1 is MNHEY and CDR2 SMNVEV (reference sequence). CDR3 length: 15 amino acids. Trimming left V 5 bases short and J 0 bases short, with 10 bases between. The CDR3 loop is CASSLDRTTNEKLFF. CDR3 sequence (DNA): TGTGCCAGCAGTCTAGACAGGACAACTAATGAAAAACTGTTTTTT.

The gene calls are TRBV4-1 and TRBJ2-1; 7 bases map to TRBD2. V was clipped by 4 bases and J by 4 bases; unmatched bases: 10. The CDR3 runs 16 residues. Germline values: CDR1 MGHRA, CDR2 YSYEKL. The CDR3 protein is CASSPTGAGAYNEQFF. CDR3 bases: TGCGCCAGCAGCCCAACCGGCGCGGGAGCATACAATGAGCAGTTCTTC.

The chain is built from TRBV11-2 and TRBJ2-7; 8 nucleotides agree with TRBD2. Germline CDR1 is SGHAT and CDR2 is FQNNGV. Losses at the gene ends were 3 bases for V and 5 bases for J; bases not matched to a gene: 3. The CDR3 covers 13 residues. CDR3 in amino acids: CASSFSGNHEQYF. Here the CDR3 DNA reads TGTGCCAGCAGCTTTAGCGGGAATCACGAGCAGTACTTC. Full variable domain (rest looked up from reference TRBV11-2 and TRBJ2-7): EAGVAQSPRYKIIEKRQSVAFWCNPISGHATLYWYQQILGQGPKLLIQFQNNGVVDDSQLPKDRFSAERLKGVDSTLKIQPAKLEDSAVYLCASSFSGNHEQYFGPGTRLTVT.

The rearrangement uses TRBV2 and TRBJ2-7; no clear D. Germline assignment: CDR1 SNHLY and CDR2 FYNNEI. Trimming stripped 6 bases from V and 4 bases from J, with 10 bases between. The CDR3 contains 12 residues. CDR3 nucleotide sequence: TGTGCCAGCAGGATGGACGGGTACGAGCAGTACTTC. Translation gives CASRMDGYEQYF.

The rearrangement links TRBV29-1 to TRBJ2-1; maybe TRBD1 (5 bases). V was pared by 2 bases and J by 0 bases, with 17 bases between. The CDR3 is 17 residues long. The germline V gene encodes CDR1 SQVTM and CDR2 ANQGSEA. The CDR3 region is CSVEWGPKTDSYNEQFF. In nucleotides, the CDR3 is TGCAGCGTTGAATGGGGCCCCAAAACTGACTCCTACAATGAGCAGTTCTTC.

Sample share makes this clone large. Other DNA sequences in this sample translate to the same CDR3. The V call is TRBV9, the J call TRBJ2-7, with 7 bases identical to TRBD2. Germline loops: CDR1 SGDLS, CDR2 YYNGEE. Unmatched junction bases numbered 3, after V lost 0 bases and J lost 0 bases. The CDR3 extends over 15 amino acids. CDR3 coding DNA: TGTGCCAGCAGCGTAGCGGCTAGCGGCTCCTACGAGCAGTACTTC. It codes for CASSVAASGSYEQYF.

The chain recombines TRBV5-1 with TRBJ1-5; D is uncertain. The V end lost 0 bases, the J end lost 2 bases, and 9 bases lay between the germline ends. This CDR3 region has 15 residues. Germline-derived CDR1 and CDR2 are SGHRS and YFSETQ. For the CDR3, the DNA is TGCGCCAGCAGCTTGGATGCGGTAGGCAATCAGCCCCAGCATTTT. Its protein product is CASSLDAVGNQPQHF.

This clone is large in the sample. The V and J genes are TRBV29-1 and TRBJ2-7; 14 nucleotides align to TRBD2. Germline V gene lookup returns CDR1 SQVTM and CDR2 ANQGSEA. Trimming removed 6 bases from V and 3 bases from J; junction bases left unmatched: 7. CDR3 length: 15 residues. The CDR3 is CSVVGLAGANYEQYF. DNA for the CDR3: TGCAGCGTCGTGGGACTAGCGGGGGCTAACTACGAGCAGTACTTC.

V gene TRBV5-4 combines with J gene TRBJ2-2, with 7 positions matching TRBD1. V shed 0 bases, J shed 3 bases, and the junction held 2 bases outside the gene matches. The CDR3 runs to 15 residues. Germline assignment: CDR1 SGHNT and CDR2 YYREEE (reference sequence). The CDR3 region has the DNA TGTGCCAGCAGCTTGGGCCAGGGGGACACCGGGGAGCTGTTTTTT. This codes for CASSLGQGDTGELFF. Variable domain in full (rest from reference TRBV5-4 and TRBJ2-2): ETGVTQSPTHLIKTRGQQVTLRCSSQSGHNTVSWYQQALGQGPQFIFQYYREEENGRGNFPPRFSGLQFPNYSSELNVNALELDDSALYLCASSLGQGDTGELFFGEGSRLTVL.

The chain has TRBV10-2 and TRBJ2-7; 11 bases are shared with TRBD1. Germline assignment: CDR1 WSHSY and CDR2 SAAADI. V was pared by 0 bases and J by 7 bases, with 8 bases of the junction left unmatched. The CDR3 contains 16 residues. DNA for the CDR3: TGCGCCAGCAGTGAGTCGGTCGGGACAGGGGGTGGTGAGCAGTACTTC. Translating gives CASSESVGTGGGEQYF.

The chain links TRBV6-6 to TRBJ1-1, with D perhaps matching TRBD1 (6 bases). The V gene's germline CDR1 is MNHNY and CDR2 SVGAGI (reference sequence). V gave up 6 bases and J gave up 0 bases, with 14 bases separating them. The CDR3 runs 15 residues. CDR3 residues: CASRKKTGMNTEAFF. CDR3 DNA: TGTGCCAGCAGAAAAAAGACAGGCATGAACACTGAAGCTTTCTTT.

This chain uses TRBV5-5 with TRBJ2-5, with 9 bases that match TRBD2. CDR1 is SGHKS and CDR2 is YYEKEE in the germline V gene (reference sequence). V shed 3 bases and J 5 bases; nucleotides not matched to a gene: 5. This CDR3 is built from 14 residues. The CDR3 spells CASSWSAGGETQYF. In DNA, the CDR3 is TGTGCCAGCAGCTGGTCGGCGGGAGGGGAGACCCAGTACTTC. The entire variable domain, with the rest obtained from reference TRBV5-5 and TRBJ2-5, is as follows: DAGVTQSPTHLIKTRGQQVTLRCSPISGHKSVSWYQQVLGQGPQFIFQYYEKEERGRGNFPDRFSARQFPNYSSELNVNALLLGDSALYLCASSWSAGGETQYFGPGTRLLVL.

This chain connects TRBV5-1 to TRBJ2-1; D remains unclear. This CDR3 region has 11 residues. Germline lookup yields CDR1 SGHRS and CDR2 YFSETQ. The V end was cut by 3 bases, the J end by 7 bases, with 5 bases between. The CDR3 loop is CASSSGNEQFF. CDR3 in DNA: TGCGCCAGCAGCTCTGGAAATGAGCAGTTCTTC.